The source of this T cell receptor (beta chain) is a study of technical replicates of blood from a handful of donors. This CDR3 is built from 14 residues. V lost 1 base and J lost 2, with 10 bases in between. Germline V gives CDR1 SGHKS, CDR2 YYEKEE (reference sequence). Only in-frame clones appear in the TCRdb table, and some are missing; sequencing was by immunoSEQ multiplex PCR. Altogether roughly 59,000 clones are present, around 88% being singletons, with the ten largest covering about 5%. Specimen: PBMCs. The receptor's source is a human donor in good health. Some clones in this sample may be carry-over from other donors' samples. The chain carries TRBV5-5 and TRBJ2-7; D is undetermined. The CDR3 region has the DNA TGTGCCAGCAGCTTGCAAAAACTCCCCTACGAGCAGTACTTC. Translating gives CASSLQKLPYEQYF.